This TCR beta chain comes out of a study of chemoradiotherapy in HPV16-positive cancers. Deletions cut 7 bases from V and 0 bases from J, with 16 bases between. CDR1 MDHEN and CDR2 SYDVKM come from the germline V gene. The CDR3 has 15 amino acids. Sequencing was performed with immunoSEQ multiplex PCR; in TCRdb, only in-frame clones are kept and a portion is missing. The sample includes some 17,000 clones, roughly 89% of them seen just once. The V call is TRBV28, the J call TRBJ2-7; unclear D gene. This sequence originates from a human donor with HPV-associated anogenital cancer. The sample here was blood, taken from a patient who underwent chemoradiotherapy. CDR3 sequence reads: CASNMPAQNSYEQYF. CDR3 sequence (DNA): TGTGCCAGCAACATGCCGGCACAGAACTCCTACGAGCAGTACTTC.